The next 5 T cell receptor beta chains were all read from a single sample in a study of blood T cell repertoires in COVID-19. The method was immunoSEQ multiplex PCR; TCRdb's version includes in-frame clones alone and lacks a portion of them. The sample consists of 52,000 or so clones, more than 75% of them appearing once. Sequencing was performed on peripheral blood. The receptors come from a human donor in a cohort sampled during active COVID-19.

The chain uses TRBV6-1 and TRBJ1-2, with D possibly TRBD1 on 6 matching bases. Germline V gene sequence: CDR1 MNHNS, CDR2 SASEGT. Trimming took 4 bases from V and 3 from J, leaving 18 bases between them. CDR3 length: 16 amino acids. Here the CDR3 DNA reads TGTGCCAGCAGTGGAGGGGGAGGGTTAGACGACTATGGCTACACCTTC. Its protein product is CASSGGGGLDDYGYTF.

The CDR3, as DNA: TGCGCCAGCAGCTTGGACGGCGGCAGGGGTTGGAATGAGCAGTTCTTC. Its translation is CASSLDGGRGWNEQFF. This chain connects TRBV5-1 to TRBJ2-1; D possibly corresponds to TRBD1 (6 bases). V gave up 0 bases and J gave up 7 bases, with 17 bases separating them. The CDR3 is 16 residues long. CDR1 is SGHRS, CDR2 YFSETQ, per germline.

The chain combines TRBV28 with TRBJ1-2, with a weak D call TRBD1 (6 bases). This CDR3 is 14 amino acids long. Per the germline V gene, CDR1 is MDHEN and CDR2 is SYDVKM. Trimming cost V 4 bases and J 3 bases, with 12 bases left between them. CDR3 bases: TGTGCCAGCAGTTCGGGGCAGGGGTACTATGGCTACACCTTC. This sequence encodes CASSSGQGYYGYTF.

CDR3 sequence: CASSQDGGAGNTQYF. The DNA of the CDR3 is TGTGCCAGCAGCCAAGACGGGGGGGCGGGTAATACGCAGTATTTT. The chain is built from TRBV4-2 and TRBJ2-3, with TRBD2 identical over 8 bases. CDR1 is LGHNA and CDR2 is YNFKEQ in the germline V gene. The CDR3 is 15 residues long. V trimming: 0 bases; J trimming: 7 bases; junction bases outside the gene matches: 6.

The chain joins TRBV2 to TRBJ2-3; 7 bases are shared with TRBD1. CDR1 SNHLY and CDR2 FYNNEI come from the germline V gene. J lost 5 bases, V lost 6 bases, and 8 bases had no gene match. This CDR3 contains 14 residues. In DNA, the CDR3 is TGTGCCAGCAGCGGGACAGTAAGGGGAGATACGCAGTATTTT. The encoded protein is CASSGTVRGDTQYF. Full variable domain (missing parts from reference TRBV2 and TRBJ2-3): EPEVTQTPSHQVTQMGQEVILRCVPISNHLYFYWYRQILGQKVEFLVSFYNNEISEKSEIFDDQFSVERPDGSNFTLKIRSTKLEDSAMYFCASSGTVRGDTQYFGPGTRLTVL.